This passage covers 12 T cell receptor beta chains from one sample sequenced in a study of cytomegalovirus exposure and HLA in healthy donors (TCRdb year 2017). The protocol used for the library was the immunoSEQ multiplex PCR assay. For the multiplex PCR, a mixture combining 60 forward primers for TCR Vbeta segments and 13 reverse primers for TCR Jbeta segments was used. This immuneACCESS table, as held by TCRdb, lists in-frame sequences with V and J called but not all clones. Of the missing ones, under half trace to an unresolved V gene in checked studies; the others have no known cause. This sample holds 60,000 or so clones; 71% were observed only once. The ten largest clones represent 25% of the sample. The material sequenced was PBMCs. These TCRs come from a man in his forties or fifties in good health and CMV-seropositive.

The table lists this clone with a few counts. J is TRBJ2-7 and V is TRBV27, with 13 bases fitting TRBD2. This CDR3 comprises 18 residues. The germline V gene encodes CDR1 MNHEY and CDR2 SMNVEV (reference sequence). The V and J ends lost 3 bases and 5 bases, in that order; junction bases with no gene match: 13. The CDR3 sequence: CASSFIPGLAGPRDEQYF. The CDR3 region has the DNA TGTGCCAGCAGTTTCATTCCGGGACTAGCGGGGCCTCGGGACGAGCAGTACTTC.

With respect to this clone: A far larger clone is off by one base, so a read error is likely. The genes are TRBV5-1 and TRBJ2-1; possible D gene TRBD2, 6 bases. The V end lost 3 bases, the J end lost 8 bases, and 18 bases lay between the germline ends. Germline lookup yields CDR1 SGHRS and CDR2 YFSETQ. The CDR3 totals 15 residues. The CDR3 loop is CASSSSGLPAYEQFF. DNA of the CDR3: TGCGCCAGCAGCTCCTCCGGACTACCGGCCTATGAGCAGTTCTTC. Supplemented by reference TRBV5-1 and TRBJ2-1, the full variable domain reads KAGVTQTPRYLIKTRGQQVTLSCSPISGHRSVSWYQQTPGQGLQFLFEYFSETQRNKGNFPGRFSGRQFSNSRSEMNVSTLELGDSALYLCASSSSGLPAYEQFFGPGTRLTVL.

The chain employs TRBV27 and TRBJ1-1; no reliable D call. Germline CDR1 reads MNHEY; CDR2 reads SMNVEV (reference sequence). The ends were cut back, 6 bases at V and 2 bases at J, with 16 bases in the middle. This CDR3 spans 15 amino acids. The chain's CDR3 is CASSRREGQNTEAFF. DNA for the CDR3: TGTGCCAGCAGCCGGAGGGAAGGCCAAAACACTGAAGCTTTCTTT.

The rearrangement links TRBV5-1 to TRBJ1-5, with TRBD1 identical over 8 bases. Germline CDR1 and CDR2: SGHRS and YFSETQ. With 4 bases clipped from V and 7 bases from J, the junction kept 10 bases outside the gene matches. CDR3 length: 15 residues. The CDR3 reads CASSPESGGEQPQHF. The CDR3 region has the DNA TGCGCCAGCAGCCCCGAATCAGGGGGCGAACAGCCCCAGCATTTT.

In DNA form, the CDR3 reads TGTGCCACCAGACTAAACACTGAAGCTTTCTTT. This sequence encodes CATRLNTEAFF. The chain employs TRBV15 and TRBJ1-1; D gene unclear. The V end lost 6 bases, the J end lost 2 bases, and 4 bases lay between the germline ends. CDR1 is LNHNV and CDR2 is YYDKDF in the germline V gene (reference sequence). This CDR3 is 11 amino acids long.

The V and J genes are TRBV29-1 and TRBJ1-1; 7 bases are a match to TRBD1. Germline CDR1 reads SQVTM; CDR2 reads ANQGSEA. Trimming removed 3 bases from V and 0 bases from J; junction bases left unmatched: 4. This CDR3 spans 14 amino acids. CDR3 coding DNA: TGCAGCGTTGACCCGACAGGGATGAACACTGAAGCTTTCTTT. It is translated as CSVDPTGMNTEAFF.

The CDR3 reads CAWSVPRRRTNTDTQYF. Here the CDR3 DNA reads TGTGCCTGGAGTGTACCCCGACGTCGGACTAACACAGATACGCAGTATTTT. The V gene is TRBV30, the J gene TRBJ2-3, with D possibly being TRBD2 (6 bases). From germline, CDR1 is GTSNPN and CDR2 SVGIG (reference sequence). V was clipped by 0 bases and J by 2 bases, with 18 bases between them. The CDR3 contains 17 residues.

This chain joins TRBV6-1 and TRBJ2-5; 8 bases map to TRBD1. The germline V gene encodes CDR1 MNHNS and CDR2 SASEGT. The CDR3 has 13 residues. Trimming at V came to 7 bases and at J to 7 bases, leaving 8 bases not matched to a gene. DNA of the CDR3: TGTGCCAGCAATGACAGGGGCCAGGGGACCCAGTACTTC. It translates to CASNDRGQGTQYF.

Only one count was recorded for this clone. V usage is TRBV7-9 and J usage is TRBJ2-2, with 10 bases lining up with TRBD2. Looked up from germline, CDR1 is SEHNR and CDR2 is FQNEAQ (reference sequence). Trimming cost V 8 bases and J 3 bases; bases outside gene matches: 6. The CDR3 runs to 15 residues. The CDR3 sequence: CASGRLAGDTGELFF. For the CDR3, the DNA is TGTGCCAGCGGACGGCTAGCGGGGGACACCGGGGAGCTGTTTTTT.

This chain uses TRBV5-8 with TRBJ2-2, with TRBD1 identical over 11 bases. The CDR3 extends over 15 amino acids. Trimming cost V 2 bases and J 5 bases; bases outside gene matches: 2. The germline gives CDR1 SGHTS, CDR2 YDEGEE. This CDR3 reads CASSFGTGGTGELFF. DNA of the CDR3: TGTGCCAGCAGCTTTGGGACAGGGGGTACCGGGGAGCTGTTTTTT.

This chain connects TRBV6-1 to TRBJ1-2, with D possibly being TRBD1 (5 bases). The CDR3 covers 15 residues. V lost 8 bases and J lost 5, with 21 bases in between. Germline V gene lookup returns CDR1 MNHNS and CDR2 SASEGT. Here the CDR3 reads CASSAGREGPYGYTF. The CDR3 bases are TGTGCCAGCTCCGCGGGGCGGGAAGGGCCTTATGGCTACACCTTC.

V and J are TRBV5-6 and TRBJ2-2; D is possibly TRBD1 (5 bases). CDR3 length: 13 amino acids. V shed 9 bases and J shed 6 bases, with 15 bases lying between them. The germline CDR1 and CDR2 sequences are SGHDT and YYEEEE. CDR3: CATGKGAAGELFF. The CDR3 bases are TGTGCCACCGGCAAAGGGGCGGCCGGGGAGCTGTTTTTT.